The source of this T cell receptor (beta chain) is a study of T cells in localized non-small cell lung cancer. V lost 4 bases and J 0 bases, leaving 10 bases between the germline ends. The CDR3 contains 14 residues. The germline CDR1 and CDR2 sequences are SGDLS and YYNGEE. As to this clone: The antigen is undetermined.

Study findings and constraints: Because sequencing included only one region (of the tumor), heterogeneity remains possible.

Here immunoSEQ multiplex PCR was the method, and the copy in TCRdb shows in-frame clones only, minus some. Found here are over a thousand clones, about 25% of them singletons; the top ten hold 13%. The chain links TRBV9 to TRBJ1-2, with a possible D match to TRBD1 (6 bases). This clonotype was sampled from a woman aged 35-75 years with stage I lung adenocarcinoma. The sequencing here drew on lung tumor tissue, taken before any cancer treatment. The CDR3 bases are TGTGCCAGCAGCCCCAGGGGCCCTAACTATGGCTACACCTTC. Translating gives CASSPRGPNYGYTF.